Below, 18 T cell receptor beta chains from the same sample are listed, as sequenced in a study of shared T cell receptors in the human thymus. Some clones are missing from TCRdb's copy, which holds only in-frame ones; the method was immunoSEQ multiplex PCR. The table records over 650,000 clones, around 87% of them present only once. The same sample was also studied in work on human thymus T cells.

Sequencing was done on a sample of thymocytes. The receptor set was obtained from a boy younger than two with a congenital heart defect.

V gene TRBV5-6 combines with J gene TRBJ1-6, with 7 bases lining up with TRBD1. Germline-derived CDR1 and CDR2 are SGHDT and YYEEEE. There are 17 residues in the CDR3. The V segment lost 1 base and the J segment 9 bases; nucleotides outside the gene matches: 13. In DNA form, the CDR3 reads TGTGCCAGCAGCTTGACCCATCCGGGACAGCTACCTTCACCCCTCCACTTT. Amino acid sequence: CASSLTHPGQLPSPLHF.

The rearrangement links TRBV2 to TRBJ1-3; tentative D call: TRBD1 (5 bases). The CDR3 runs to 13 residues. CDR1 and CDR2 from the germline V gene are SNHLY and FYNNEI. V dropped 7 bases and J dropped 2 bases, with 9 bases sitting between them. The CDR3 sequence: CASTQVPGNTIYF. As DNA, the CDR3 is TGTGCCAGCACACAGGTGCCTGGAAACACCATATATTTT.

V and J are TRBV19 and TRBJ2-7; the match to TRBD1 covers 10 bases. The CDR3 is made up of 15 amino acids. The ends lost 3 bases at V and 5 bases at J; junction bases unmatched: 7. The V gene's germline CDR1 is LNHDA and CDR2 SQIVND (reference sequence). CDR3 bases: TGTGCCAGTAGTATCCGGGACAGGGGTGAAGACGAGCAGTACTTC. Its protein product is CASSIRDRGEDEQYF.

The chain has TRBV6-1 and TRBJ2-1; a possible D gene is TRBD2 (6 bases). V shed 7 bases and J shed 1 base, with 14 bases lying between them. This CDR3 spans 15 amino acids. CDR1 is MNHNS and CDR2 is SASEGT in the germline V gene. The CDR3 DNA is TGTGCCAGCAATAGAGCAGGGAGGTCCTACAATGAGCAGTTCTTC. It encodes CASNRAGRSYNEQFF.

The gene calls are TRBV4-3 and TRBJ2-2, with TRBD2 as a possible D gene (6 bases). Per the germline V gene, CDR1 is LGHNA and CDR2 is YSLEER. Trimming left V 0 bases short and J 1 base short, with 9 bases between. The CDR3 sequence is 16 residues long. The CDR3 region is CASSQERRGNTGELFF. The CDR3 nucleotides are TGCGCCAGCAGCCAAGAGAGGCGGGGGAACACCGGGGAGCTGTTTTTT.

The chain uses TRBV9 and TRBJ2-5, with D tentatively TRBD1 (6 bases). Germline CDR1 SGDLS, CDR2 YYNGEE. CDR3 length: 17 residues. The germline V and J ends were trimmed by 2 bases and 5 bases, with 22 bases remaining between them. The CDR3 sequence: CASSVYGRDTKGETQYF. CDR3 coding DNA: TGTGCCAGCAGCGTCTATGGCCGGGACACGAAGGGGGAGACCCAGTACTTC.

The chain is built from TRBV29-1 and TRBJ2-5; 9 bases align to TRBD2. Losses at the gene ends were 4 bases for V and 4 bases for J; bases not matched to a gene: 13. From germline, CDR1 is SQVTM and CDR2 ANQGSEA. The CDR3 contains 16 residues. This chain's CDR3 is CSVGYTEREVLETQYF. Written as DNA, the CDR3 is TGCAGCGTTGGCTATACTGAGCGGGAGGTTCTAGAGACCCAGTACTTC.

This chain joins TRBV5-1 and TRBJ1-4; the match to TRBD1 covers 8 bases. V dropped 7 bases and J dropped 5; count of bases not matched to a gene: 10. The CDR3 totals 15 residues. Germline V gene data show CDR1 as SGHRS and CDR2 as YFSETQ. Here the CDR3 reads CASRRRRDRNEKLFF. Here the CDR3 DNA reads TGCGCCAGCCGAAGGAGAAGGGACAGGAATGAAAAACTGTTTTTT. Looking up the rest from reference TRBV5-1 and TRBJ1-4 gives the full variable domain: KAGVTQTPRYLIKTRGQQVTLSCSPISGHRSVSWYQQTPGQGLQFLFEYFSETQRNKGNFPGRFSGRQFSNSRSEMNVSTLELGDSALYLCASRRRRDRNEKLFFGSGTQLSVL.

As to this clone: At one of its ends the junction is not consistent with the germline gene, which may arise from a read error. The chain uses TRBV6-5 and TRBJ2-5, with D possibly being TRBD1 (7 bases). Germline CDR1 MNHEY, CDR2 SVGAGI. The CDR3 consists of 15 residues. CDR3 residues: CASSSGGPREETQYF. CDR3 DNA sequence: TGTGCCAGTAGTTCAGGGGGGCCCCGGGAGGAGACCCAGTACTTC.

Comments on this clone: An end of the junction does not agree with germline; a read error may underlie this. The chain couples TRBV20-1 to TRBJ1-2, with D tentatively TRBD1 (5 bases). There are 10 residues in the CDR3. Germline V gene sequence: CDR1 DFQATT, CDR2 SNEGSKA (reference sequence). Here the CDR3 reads CSATKSWGRF. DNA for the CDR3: TGCAGTGCTACCAAGTCCTGGGGCCGCTTC.

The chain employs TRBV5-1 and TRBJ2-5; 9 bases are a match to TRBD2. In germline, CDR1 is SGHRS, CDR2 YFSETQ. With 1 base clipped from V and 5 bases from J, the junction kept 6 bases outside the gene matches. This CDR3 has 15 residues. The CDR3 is CASSLSIAGDETQYF. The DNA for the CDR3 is TGCGCCAGCAGCTTGTCGATAGCGGGGGACGAGACCCAGTACTTC.

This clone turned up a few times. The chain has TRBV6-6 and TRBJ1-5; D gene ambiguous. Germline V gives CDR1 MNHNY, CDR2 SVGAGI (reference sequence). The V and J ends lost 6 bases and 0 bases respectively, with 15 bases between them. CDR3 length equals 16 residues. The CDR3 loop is CASSTRRGYSNQPQHF. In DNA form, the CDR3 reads TGTGCCAGCAGCACACGGAGAGGTTATAGCAATCAGCCCCAGCATTTT.

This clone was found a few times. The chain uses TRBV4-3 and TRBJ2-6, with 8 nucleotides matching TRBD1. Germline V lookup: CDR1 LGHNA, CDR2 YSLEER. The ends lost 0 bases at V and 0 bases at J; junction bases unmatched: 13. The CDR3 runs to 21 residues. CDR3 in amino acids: CASSQDRGSGQGYSGANVLTF. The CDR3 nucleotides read TGCGCCAGCAGCCAAGATCGGGGCTCAGGACAGGGATACTCTGGGGCCAACGTCCTGACTTTC.

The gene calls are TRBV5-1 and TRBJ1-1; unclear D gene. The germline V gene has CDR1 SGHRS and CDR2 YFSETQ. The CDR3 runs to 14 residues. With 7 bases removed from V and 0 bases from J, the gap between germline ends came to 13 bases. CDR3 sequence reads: CASLRRPLNTEAFF. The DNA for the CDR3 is TGCGCCAGCCTCCGGCGGCCTTTGAACACTGAAGCTTTCTTT.

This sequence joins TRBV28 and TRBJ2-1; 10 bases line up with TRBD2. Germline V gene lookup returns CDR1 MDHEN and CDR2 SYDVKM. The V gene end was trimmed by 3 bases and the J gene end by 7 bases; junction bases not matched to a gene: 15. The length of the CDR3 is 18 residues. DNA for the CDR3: TGTGCCAGCAGTTTTGGTCCTAGCGGGAGTCATAGGAAGAATGAGCAGTTCTTC. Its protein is CASSFGPSGSHRKNEQFF.

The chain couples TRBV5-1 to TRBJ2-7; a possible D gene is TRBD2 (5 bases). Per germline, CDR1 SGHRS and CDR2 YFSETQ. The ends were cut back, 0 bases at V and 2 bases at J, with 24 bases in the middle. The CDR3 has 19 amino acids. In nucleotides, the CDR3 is TGCGCCAGCAGCTTGGTTCGGGTGGCAGAGCGGAACCAAGCCTACGAGCAGTACTTC. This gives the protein CASSLVRVAERNQAYEQYF. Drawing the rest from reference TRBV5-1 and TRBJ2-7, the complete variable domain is KAGVTQTPRYLIKTRGQQVTLSCSPISGHRSVSWYQQTPGQGLQFLFEYFSETQRNKGNFPGRFSGRQFSNSRSEMNVSTLELGDSALYLCASSLVRVAERNQAYEQYFGPGTRLTVT.

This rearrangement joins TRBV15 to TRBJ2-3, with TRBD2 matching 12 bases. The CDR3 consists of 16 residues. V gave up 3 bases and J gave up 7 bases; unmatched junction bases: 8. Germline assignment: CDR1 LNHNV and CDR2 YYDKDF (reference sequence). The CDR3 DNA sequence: TGTGCCACCAGCAGCCCGACTAGCGGGAGCATTCATACGCAGTATTTT. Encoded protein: CATSSPTSGSIHTQYF.

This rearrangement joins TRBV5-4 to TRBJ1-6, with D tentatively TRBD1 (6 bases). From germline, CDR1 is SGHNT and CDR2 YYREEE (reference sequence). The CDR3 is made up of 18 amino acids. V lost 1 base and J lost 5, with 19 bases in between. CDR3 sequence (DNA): TGTGCCAGCAGCTTGTATCAGGGGATCCCCCCTCATAATTCACCCCTCCACTTT. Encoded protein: CASSLYQGIPPHNSPLHF.